Listed below are T cell receptor beta chains from one sample, sequenced in a study of shared clonotypes between healthy human individuals. Here immunoSEQ multiplex PCR was the method, and the copy in TCRdb shows in-frame clones only, minus some. The sample records some 500,000 clones, approximately 95% being singletons. Sequencing was done on a sample of naive CD4+ T cells sorted from blood. These receptors all stem from a woman in her twenties or thirties in good health. The CDR3 runs from the conserved cysteine through the conserved F or W. D genes are given only for firm matches. A clone size is listed for some rows: how often the clone was seen (once, few, many), or a class if it is expanded.

TRBJ1-1 - TRBV18 - TGTGCCAGCTCACAAAGGACAACGGGAACTGAAGCTTTCTTT CASSQRTTGTEAFF
TRBJ1-3 - TRBV18 - TGTGCCAGCTCACCAGCGGGTCAGGGAAACACCATATATTTT CASSPAGQGNTIYF
TRBJ2-7 - TRBV20-1 - TGCAGTGCTAGAGCGGTAGGCGAGCAGTACTTC CSARAVGEQYF
TRBJ1-2 - TRBV19 - TGTGCCAGTACCGGCTCTGGGGGGCGACTAGGCTACACCTTC CASTGSGGRLGYTF
TRBJ1-2 TRBD1 TRBV2 - TGTGCCAGCAGTGTAGAGGGACAGTCGGAAATCTATGGCTACACCTTC CASSVEGQSEIYGYTF
TRBJ2-3 TRBD1 TRBV28 - TGTGCCAGCAGTCTGGGGACAGGGGCCTCGGTAGCGGGGCGCACAGATACGCAGTATTTT CASSLGTGASVAGRTDTQYF
TRBJ2-7 TRBD1 TRBV19 - TGTGCCAGTAGCAAGGGACAGGGGTTTCCCTACGAGCAGTACTTC CASSKGQGFPYEQYF
TRBJ1-3 - TRBV2 - TGTGCCAGCAGAGCTCGAGATAGGCGGTCCTCTGGAAACACCATATATTTT CASRARDRRSSGNTIYF
TRBJ1-1 TRBD1 TRBV28 - TGTGCCAGCAGTTTTAGGGGACAGGGGAACACTGAAGCTTTCTTT CASSFRGQGNTEAFF
TRBJ2-7 - TRBV18 - TGTGCCAGCTCACCAACCATTCTCGACCACTCCGAGCAGTACTTC CASSPTILDHSEQYF
TRBJ2-1 - TRBV5-1 - TGCGCCAGCATGCCTTCGAGCGGGACCTCAGGGGGCTCCTACAATGAGCAGTTCTTC CASMPSSGTSGGSYNEQFF
TRBJ1-5 - TRBV28 - TGTGCCAGCAGAGTCAGCCATAGCAATCAGCCCCAGCATTTT CASRVSHSNQPQHF
TRBJ2-1 - TRBV5-1 once TGCGCCAGCAGCTTGTTTGGTAAGGCGGGGTTGAATGAGCAGTTCTTC CASSLFGKAGLNEQFF
TRBJ2-5 TRBD1 TRBV5-6 - TGTGCCAGCAGCTATATCGACAGGGGAGGAGAGACCCAGTACTTC CASSYIDRGGETQYF
TRBJ1-1 - TRBV2 - TGTGCCAGCAGCCTGACAGGATCGAACACTGAAGCTTTCTTT CASSLTGSNTEAFF
TRBJ2-7 TRBD1 TRBV18 - TGTGCCAGCTCACCAGGGACAGGGGGCTACGAGCAGTACTTC CASSPGTGGYEQYF
TRBJ2-3 TRBD1 TRBV7-2 - TGTGCCAGCGGAAGACAGGGCACTAGCACAGATACGCAGTATTTT CASGRQGTSTDTQYF
TRBJ2-6 - TRBV4-1 once TGCGCCAGCAGCCAACCCGCCTCTGGGGCCAACGCCCTGACTTTC CASSQPASGANALTF
TRBJ2-2 - TRBV2 - TGTGCCAGCAGTGAAAAGGGGACCGGGGAGCTGTTTTTT CASSEKGTGELFF
TRBJ2-7 - TRBV10-1 - TGCGCCAGCAGTGAGTCTCGCAGGGGTTTGTCCGAGCAGTACTTC CASSESRRGLSEQYF
TRBJ2-7 - TRBV10-3 - TGTGCCATCAGTGAGATGGGTGACAGACCCACCTACGAGCAGTACTTC CAISEMGDRPTYEQYF
TRBJ2-2 - TRBV28 - TGTGCCAGCAGGGTTCCCAGCAGTTCCGACAGAGGGTTATCCGGGGAGCTGTTTTTT CASRVPSSSDRGLSGELFF